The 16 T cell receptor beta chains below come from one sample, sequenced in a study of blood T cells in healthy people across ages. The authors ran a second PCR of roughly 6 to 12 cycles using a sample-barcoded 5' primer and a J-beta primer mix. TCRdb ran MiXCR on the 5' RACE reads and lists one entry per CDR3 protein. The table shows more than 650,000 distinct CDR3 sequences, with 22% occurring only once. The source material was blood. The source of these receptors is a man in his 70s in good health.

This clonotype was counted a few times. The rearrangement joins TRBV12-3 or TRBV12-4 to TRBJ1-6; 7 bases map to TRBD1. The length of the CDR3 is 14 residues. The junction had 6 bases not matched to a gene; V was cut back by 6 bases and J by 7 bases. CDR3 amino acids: CASRDGTANSPLHF. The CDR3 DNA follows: TGTGCCAGCAGAGACGGGACAGCCAATTCACCCCTCCACTTT.

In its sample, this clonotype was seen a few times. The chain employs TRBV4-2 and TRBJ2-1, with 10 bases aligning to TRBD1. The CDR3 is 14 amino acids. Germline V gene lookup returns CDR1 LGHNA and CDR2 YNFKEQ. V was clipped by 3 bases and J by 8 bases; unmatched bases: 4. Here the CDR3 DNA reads TGTGCCAGCAGCCAGGGACAGGGGTTCGATGAGCAGTTCTTC. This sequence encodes CASSQGQGFDEQFF.

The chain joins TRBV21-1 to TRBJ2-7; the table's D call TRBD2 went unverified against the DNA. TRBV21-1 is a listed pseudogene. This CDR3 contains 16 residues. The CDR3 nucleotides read TGTGCCAGCAGTGGCCCGGGACTAGCTCAAACCTACGAGCAGTACGTC. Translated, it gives CASSGPGLAQTYEQYV.

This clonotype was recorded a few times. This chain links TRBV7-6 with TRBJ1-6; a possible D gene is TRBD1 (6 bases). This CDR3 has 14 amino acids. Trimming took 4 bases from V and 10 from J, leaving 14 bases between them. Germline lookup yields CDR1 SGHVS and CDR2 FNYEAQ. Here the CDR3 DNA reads TGTGCCAGCAGCTGGACAGCGGGTGAATCACCCCTCCACTTT. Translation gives CASSWTAGESPLHF.

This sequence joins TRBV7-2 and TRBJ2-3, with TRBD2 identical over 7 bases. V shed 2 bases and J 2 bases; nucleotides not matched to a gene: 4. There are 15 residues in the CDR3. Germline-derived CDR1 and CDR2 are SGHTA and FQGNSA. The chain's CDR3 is CASSLWLAATDTQYF. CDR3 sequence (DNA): TGTGCCAGCAGCTTATGGCTAGCGGCCACAGATACGCAGTATTTT.

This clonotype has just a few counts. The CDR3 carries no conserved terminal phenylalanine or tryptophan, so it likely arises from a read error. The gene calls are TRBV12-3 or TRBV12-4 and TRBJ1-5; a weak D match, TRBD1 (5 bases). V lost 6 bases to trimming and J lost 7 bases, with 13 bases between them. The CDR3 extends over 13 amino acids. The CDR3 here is CASRWGGGQPQHL. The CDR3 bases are TGTGCCAGCAGATGGGGGGGAGGCCAGCCCCAGCATCTT.

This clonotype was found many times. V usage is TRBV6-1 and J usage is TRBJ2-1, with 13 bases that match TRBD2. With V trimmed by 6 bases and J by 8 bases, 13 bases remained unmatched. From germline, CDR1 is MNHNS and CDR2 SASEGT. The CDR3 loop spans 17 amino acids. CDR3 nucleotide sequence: TGTGCCAGCAGGAGACTAGCGGGGGGAGTGGGCTGGGATGAGCAGTTCTTC. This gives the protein CASRRLAGGVGWDEQFF.

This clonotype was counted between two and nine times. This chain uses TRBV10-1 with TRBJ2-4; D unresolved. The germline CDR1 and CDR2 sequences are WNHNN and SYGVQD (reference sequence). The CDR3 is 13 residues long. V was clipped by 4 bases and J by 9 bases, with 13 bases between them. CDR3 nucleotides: TGCGCCAGCAGTGCTTCGCCGGGCGGCATTCAGTACTTC. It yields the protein CASSASPGGIQYF.

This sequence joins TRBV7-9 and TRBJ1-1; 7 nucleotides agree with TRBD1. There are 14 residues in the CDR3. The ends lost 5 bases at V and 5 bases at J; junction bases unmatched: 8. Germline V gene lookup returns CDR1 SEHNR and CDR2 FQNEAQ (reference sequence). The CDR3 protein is CASSVGGFGTEAFF. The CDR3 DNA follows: TGTGCCAGCAGCGTAGGGGGCTTCGGGACTGAAGCTTTCTTT.

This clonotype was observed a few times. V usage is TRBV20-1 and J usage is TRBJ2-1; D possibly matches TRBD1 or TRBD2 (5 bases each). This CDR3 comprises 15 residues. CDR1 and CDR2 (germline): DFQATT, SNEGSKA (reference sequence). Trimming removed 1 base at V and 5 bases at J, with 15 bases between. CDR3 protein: CSARVRTGANNEQFF. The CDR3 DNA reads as TGCAGTGCTAGAGTCCGTACCGGGGCAAACAATGAGCAGTTCTTC.

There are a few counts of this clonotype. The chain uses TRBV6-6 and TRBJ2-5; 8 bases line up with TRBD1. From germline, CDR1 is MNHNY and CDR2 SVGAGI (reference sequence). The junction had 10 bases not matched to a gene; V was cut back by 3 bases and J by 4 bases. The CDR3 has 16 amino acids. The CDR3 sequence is CASSYGFLQGGETQYF. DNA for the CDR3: TGTGCCAGCAGTTATGGTTTTCTACAGGGGGGAGAGACCCAGTACTTC.

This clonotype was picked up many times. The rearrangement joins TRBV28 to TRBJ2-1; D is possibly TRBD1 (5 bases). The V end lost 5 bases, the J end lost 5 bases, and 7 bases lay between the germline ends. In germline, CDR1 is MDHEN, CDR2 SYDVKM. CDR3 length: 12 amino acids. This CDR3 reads CASSLRDNEQFF. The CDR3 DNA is TGTGCCAGCAGTCTCAGGGACAATGAGCAGTTCTTC.

CDR3 amino acids: CASSADRGFYEQYF. CDR3 in DNA: TGTGCCAGCAGCGCTGACAGGGGGTTCTACGAGCAGTACTTC. The chain employs TRBV9 and TRBJ2-7, with 9 bases identical to TRBD1. Germline V lookup: CDR1 SGDLS, CDR2 YYNGEE. Trimming at V came to 3 bases and at J to 3 bases, leaving 4 bases not matched to a gene. The CDR3 runs 14 residues.

The CDR3 is CASSPGNYEQYV. The CDR3 DNA is TGTGCCAGCAGCCCCGGGAATTACGAGCAGTACGTC. The J gene is TRBJ2-7, the V gene TRBV6-2 or TRBV6-3; D possibly corresponds to TRBD2 (5 bases). The CDR3 has 12 amino acids. Trimming left V 6 bases short and J 4 bases short, with 10 bases between. In germline, CDR1 is MNHEY, CDR2 SVGEGT.

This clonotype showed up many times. The CDR3 protein is CASSYLGSGNTIYF. For the CDR3, the DNA is TGTGCCAGCAGTTATTTGGGCTCTGGAAACACCATATATTTT. The gene calls are TRBV6-6 and TRBJ1-3; D unclear. Germline V gives CDR1 MNHNY, CDR2 SVGAGI (reference sequence). The length of the CDR3 is 14 residues. With 3 bases removed from V and 0 bases from J, the gap between germline ends came to 6 bases.

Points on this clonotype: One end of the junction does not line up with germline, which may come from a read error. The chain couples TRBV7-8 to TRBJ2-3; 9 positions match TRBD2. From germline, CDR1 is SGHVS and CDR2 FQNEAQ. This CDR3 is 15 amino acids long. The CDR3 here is CVSSERAGGTDTQYF. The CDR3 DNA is TGTGTCAGCAGCGAGCGAGCGGGGGGAACAGATACGCAGTATTTT. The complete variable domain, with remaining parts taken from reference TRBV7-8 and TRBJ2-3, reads GAGVSQSPRYKVAKRGQDVALRCDPISGHVSLFWYQQALGQGPEFLTYFQNEAQLDKSGLPSDRFFAERPEGSVSTLKIQRTQQEDSAVYLCVSSERAGGTDTQYFGPGTRLTVL.